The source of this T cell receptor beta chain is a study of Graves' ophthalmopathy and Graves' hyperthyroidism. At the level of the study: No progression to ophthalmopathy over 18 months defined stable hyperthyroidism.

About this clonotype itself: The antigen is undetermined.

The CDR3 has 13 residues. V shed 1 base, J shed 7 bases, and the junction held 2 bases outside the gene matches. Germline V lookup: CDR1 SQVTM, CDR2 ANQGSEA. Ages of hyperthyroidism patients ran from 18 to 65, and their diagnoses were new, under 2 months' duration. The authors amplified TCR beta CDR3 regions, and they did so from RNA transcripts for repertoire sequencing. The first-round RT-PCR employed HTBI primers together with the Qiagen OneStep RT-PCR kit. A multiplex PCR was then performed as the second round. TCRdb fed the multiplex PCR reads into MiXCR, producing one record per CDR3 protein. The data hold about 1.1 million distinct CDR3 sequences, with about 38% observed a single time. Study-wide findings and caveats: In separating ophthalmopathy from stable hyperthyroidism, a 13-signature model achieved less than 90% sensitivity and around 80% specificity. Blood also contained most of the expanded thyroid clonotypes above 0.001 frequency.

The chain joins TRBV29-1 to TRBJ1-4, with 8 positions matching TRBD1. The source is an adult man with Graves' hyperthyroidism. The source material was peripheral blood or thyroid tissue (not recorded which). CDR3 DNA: TGCAGCGTTGAAGGGACAGGGAGTGAAAAACTGTTTTTT. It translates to CSVEGTGSEKLFF.